The text below deals with one TCR beta chain. This clonotype counts as medium-sized (0.01 to 0.1%). Its antigen has not been determined. Qualities for individual bases were not recorded, and no much larger clone is one base off. These data originate in a study (dated by TCRdb to about 2015). Regarding the study in general: The study set out to test whether tumor-infiltrating Tregs in breast cancer get recruited from blood Tregs or are instead converted in situ from other CD4+ T cell subsets.

Amplification of full-length TCR variable regions was done by 5' RACE PCR using constant-region reverse primers, and this step was followed by semi-nested PCR with Nested Universal Primer A. The ReliaPrep RNA Cell Miniprep System was used to extract total RNA, which was then reverse transcribed into 5'RACE-ready cDNA with the SMARTer RACE 5'/3' Kit. Full-length TCR alpha and beta libraries were barcoded with multiplex adaptors and sequenced on an Illumina MiSeq. For the original study's pipeline: For each of nine subset-tissue groups, sequencing data from the five patients were combined, and the groups were compared by unsupervised clustering of TCR gene usage. The Morisita-Horn index was used to calculate repertoire similarity, with shared sequences weighted according to their contribution to each repertoire. TCRdb redid the processing of the public reads, applying fastp at Q25 and MiXCR, and retained in-frame beta chains. Every distinct CDR3 protein forms one entry, paired with its most common genes and DNA. These V and J calls originate from TCRdb's pipeline instead of the authors' own analysis. In this sample the table shows tens of thousands of distinct CDR3 sequences, about 28% of which occur a single time. About 3% of the sample is held by the ten biggest clonotypes.

V loses 2 bases, J loses 3 bases, and the germline ends lie 8 bases apart. CDR1 MNHEY and CDR2 SVGAGI were looked up in the germline V gene. Including the terminal cysteine and phenylalanine, the CDR3 comprises 13 residues. The only DNA kept is the CDR3, 39 bases in frame from the first base. The memory CD4+ T cell population was isolated based on a CD4+CD45RO+CD25- phenotype. Tregs, naive and memory CD4+ T cells from tumor, blood and ipsilateral draining lymph nodes of about five breast cancer patients underwent full-length TCR alpha and beta sequencing. Tumor tissue and lymph nodes obtained by ipsilateral axillary dissection were perfused with PBS, cut into small pieces and digested using collagenase I and hyaluronidase. A purity exceeding 90% was confirmed by FACS for the sorted cell populations. Broad study findings and their caveats: The greatest overlap of tumor-infiltrating Treg TCR alpha and beta sequences was with tumor naive CD4+ T cells, followed next by blood naive CD4+ T cells. The larger-cohort validation was restricted to a single TCR beta V-J rearrangement rather than whole repertoires. The TCR gene usage of tumor memory CD4+ T cells clustered together with blood and lymph node memory CD4+ cells and with lymph node naive CD4+ cells.

The sequence was obtained from a female donor with breast cancer. Recombination connected TRBV6-5 to TRBJ2-7, with the D segment identity uncertain. Material: tumor-infiltrating memory CD4+ T cells sorted from the breast tumor. Reading the label with the study, this specimen's cell subset or site is: memory CD4+ T cells, CD4+CD45RO+CD25-. For the CDR3, the sequence is CASSYPPGYEQYF. In nucleotide form, the sequence is TGTGCCAGCAGTTACCCTCCCGGCTACGAGCAGTACTTC.